A single sample is the source of the 22 T cell receptor beta chains below, sequenced in a study of T cell repertoires in cytomegalovirus infection. From the reads, TCRdb called clonotypes with MiXCR, one entry per CDR3 protein. The repertoire has approximately 500,000 distinct CDR3 sequences, roughly 12% of them found once; the top ten carry roughly a tenth. Sequenced sample: PBMCs. Receptors were obtained from a human donor in good health (CMV status not recorded). Some clones in this sample may be carry-over from other donors' samples.

About this clonotype: Possible read error: a much larger clone is one base away. V is TRBV5-1 and J is TRBJ2-2; D is perhaps TRBD2 (6 bases). The CDR3 is 15 residues long. Per the germline V gene, CDR1 is SGHRS and CDR2 is YFSETQ. Trimming took off 7 bases at V and 4 bases at J, with 17 bases between the two ends. CDR3 region: CASSREVVTTGELFF. Here the CDR3 DNA reads TGCGCCAGCTCCAGGGAGGTAGTGACCACCGGGGAGCTGTTTTTT. Filled out from reference TRBV5-1 and TRBJ2-2, the complete variable domain reads KAGVTQTPRYLIKTRGQQVTLSCSPISGHRSVSWYQQTPGQGLQFLFEYFSETQRNKGNFPGRFSGRQFSNSRSEMNVSTLELGDSALYLCASSREVVTTGELFFGEGSRLTVL.

As concerns this clonotype: This may arise from a read error, as a much more abundant clone is one base away. The chain has TRBV12-3 or TRBV12-4 and TRBJ2-1; 12 nucleotides line up with TRBD2. Trimming cost V 3 bases and J 9 bases; bases outside gene matches: 6. This CDR3 spans 15 amino acids. CDR3 residues: CASSFRLAGASEQFF. In nucleotides, the CDR3 is TGTGCCAGCAGTTTTAGACTAGCGGGAGCCAGTGAGCAGTTCTTC.

This clonotype was detected ten times or more. V usage is TRBV7-3 and J usage is TRBJ1-1; 9 positions match TRBD1. Trimming at V came to 5 bases and at J to 5 bases, leaving 3 bases not matched to a gene. CDR1 and CDR2 (germline): SGHTA, FQGTGA. The CDR3 runs to 13 residues. The DNA of the CDR3 is TGTGCCAGCAGCCCAGGGACAGGGACTGAAGCTTTCTTT. Translated: CASSPGTGTEAFF.

This clonotype showed up just a few times. CDR3 DNA: TGTGCCAGCAGCTTCGGGACAGGGGATCAAGAGACCCAGTACTTC. It codes for CASSFGTGDQETQYF. The V call is TRBV5-5, the J call TRBJ2-5, with 10 nucleotides matching TRBD1. Germline V gene lookup returns CDR1 SGHKS and CDR2 YYEKEE (reference sequence). The CDR3 consists of 15 residues. V shed 2 bases, J shed 2 bases, and the junction held 3 bases outside the gene matches. The entire variable domain, with the rest obtained from reference TRBV5-5 and TRBJ2-5, is as follows: DAGVTQSPTHLIKTRGQQVTLRCSPISGHKSVSWYQQVLGQGPQFIFQYYEKEERGRGNFPDRFSARQFPNYSSELNVNALLLGDSALYLCASSFGTGDQETQYFGPGTRLLVL.

This clonotype was observed many times. The rearrangement joins TRBV7-9 to TRBJ1-1; TRBD1 is a possible D gene (6 bases). Trimming stripped 0 bases from V and 1 base from J, with 15 bases between. This CDR3 has 17 amino acids. Germline CDR1 and CDR2: SEHNR and FQNEAQ (reference sequence). CDR3 coding DNA: TGTGCCAGCAGCTTAGCGTCCGGGGCAGGGGCGAACACTGAAGCTTTCTTT. It codes for CASSLASGAGANTEAFF.

This clonotype was observed many times. V gene TRBV12-3 or TRBV12-4 combines with J gene TRBJ2-5, with 8 bases fitting TRBD2. This CDR3 spans 13 amino acids. Trimming at V came to 6 bases and at J to 2 bases, leaving 2 bases not matched to a gene. This chain's CDR3 is CASSVAGQETQYF. The CDR3 DNA reads TGTGCCAGCAGCGTAGCGGGACAAGAGACCCAGTACTTC.

This clonotype has ten or more counts. Here the CDR3 reads CASSLAQGLATEAFF. CDR3 sequence (DNA): TGTGCCAGCAGCTTAGCACAGGGGCTTGCCACTGAAGCTTTCTTT. The rearrangement uses TRBV7-6 and TRBJ1-1, with TRBD1 matching 7 bases. The CDR3 runs 15 residues. V was pared by 0 bases and J by 4 bases, with 5 bases of the junction left unmatched. Germline-derived CDR1 and CDR2 are SGHVS and FNYEAQ.

This clonotype was observed many times. The chain has TRBV7-6 and TRBJ2-2; a weak D match, TRBD2 (5 bases). The V end lost 4 bases, the J end lost 6 bases, and 18 bases lay between the germline ends. CDR1 SGHVS and CDR2 FNYEAQ come from the germline V gene. The CDR3 covers 16 residues. For the CDR3, the DNA is TGTGCCAGCAGCTCCTTGAGCAGAGGGTCCCCCGGGGAGCTGTTTTTT. Encoded protein: CASSSLSRGSPGELFF. Filled out from reference TRBV7-6 and TRBJ2-2, the complete variable domain reads GAGVSQSPRYKVTKRGQDVALRCDPISGHVSLYWYRQALGQGPEFLTYFNYEAQQDKSGLPNDRFSAERPEGSISTLTIQRTEQRDSAMYRCASSSLSRGSPGELFFGEGSRLTVL.

This clonotype was recorded many times. The chain carries TRBV7-9 and TRBJ2-2, with D possibly TRBD1 on 6 matching bases. V dropped 5 bases and J dropped 5 bases, with 6 bases sitting between them. This CDR3 has 12 residues. The germline V gene encodes CDR1 SEHNR and CDR2 FQNEAQ (reference sequence). This chain's CDR3 is CASSTGTGELFF. Here the CDR3 DNA reads TGTGCCAGCAGCACAGGGACCGGGGAGCTGTTTTTT.

V gene TRBV15 combines with J gene TRBJ2-2; TRBD1 agrees at 8 bases. The trim removed 2 bases at V and 2 bases at J, leaving 4 bases unmatched. Germline V lookup: CDR1 LNHNV, CDR2 YYDKDF (reference sequence). This CDR3 has 16 amino acids. CDR3 DNA sequence: TGTGCCACCAGCAGACTCACAGGGGGAAACACCGGGGAGCTGTTTTTT. Translating gives CATSRLTGGNTGELFF. Using reference TRBV15 and TRBJ2-2 for the parts outside the CDR3, the full variable domain is DAMVIQNPRYQVTQFGKPVTLSCSQTLNHNVMYWYQQKSSQAPKLLFHYYDKDFNNEADTPDNFQSRRPNTSFCFLDIRSPGLGDTAMYLCATSRLTGGNTGELFFGEGSRLTVL.

This clonotype occurred many times. The rearrangement uses TRBV20-1 and TRBJ1-5; D is unclear. The ends were cut back, 2 bases at V and 0 bases at J, with 8 bases in the middle. The CDR3 length is 14 residues. Looked up from germline, CDR1 is DFQATT and CDR2 is SNEGSKA (reference sequence). CDR3 sequence reads: CSARLGISNQPQHF. The DNA of the CDR3 is TGCAGTGCTAGATTGGGTATTAGCAATCAGCCCCAGCATTTT.

The gene calls are TRBV28 and TRBJ1-5; 7 nucleotides line up with TRBD1. The V gene end was trimmed by 4 bases and the J gene end by 14 bases; junction bases not matched to a gene: 11. The CDR3 covers 13 residues. Germline CDR1 and CDR2: MDHEN and SYDVKM. The CDR3 protein is CASSSDRVGLEHF. The CDR3 nucleotides read TGTGCCAGCAGTTCTGACAGGGTAGGGTTGGAGCATTTT.

This clonotype was detected ten times or more. The rearrangement uses TRBV12-3 or TRBV12-4 and TRBJ2-2, with a tentative D call TRBD1 (6 bases). Trimming left V 6 bases short and J 3 bases short, with 14 bases between. There are 15 residues in the CDR3. The CDR3 nucleotides are TGTGCCAGCAGCAACAGGGAGTTGCACACCGGGGAGCTGTTTTTT. Its translation: CASSNRELHTGELFF.

This clonotype was seen many times. The gene calls are TRBV6-4 and TRBJ1-2, with 7 bases fitting TRBD1. The V and J ends lost 6 bases and 2 bases, in that order; junction bases with no gene match: 0. The germline gives CDR1 MRHNA, CDR2 SNTAGT. The CDR3 totals 12 residues. The DNA of the CDR3 is TGTGCCAGCAGGACAGGGAACTATGGCTACACCTTC. Protein sequence: CASRTGNYGYTF.

This clonotype was seen a few times. The genes are TRBV7-3 and TRBJ1-6, with TRBD1 matching over 7 bases. Trimming took 2 bases from V and 10 from J; bases not matched to a gene: 8. Germline values: CDR1 SGHTA, CDR2 FQGTGA. There are 15 residues in the CDR3. The DNA of the CDR3 is TGTGCCAGCAGCTTATCATCGGGACAGCTCTCACCCCTCCACTTT. Translating gives CASSLSSGQLSPLHF. The complete variable domain, with remaining parts taken from reference TRBV7-3 and TRBJ1-6, reads GAGVSQTPSNKVTEKGKYVELRCDPISGHTALYWYRQSLGQGPEFLIYFQGTGAADDSGLPNDRFFAVRPEGSVSTLKIQRTERGDSAVYLCASSLSSGQLSPLHFGNGTRLTVT.

At least ten counts were recorded for this clonotype. V gene TRBV11-2 combines with J gene TRBJ2-2, with D unresolved. Germline V gene lookup returns CDR1 SGHAT and CDR2 FQNNGV. The CDR3 runs to 13 residues. Trimming removed 2 bases from V and 8 bases from J, with 9 bases in between. CDR3 nucleotides: TGTGCCAGCAGCTTACCCACCCGGGGGGAGCTGTTTTTT. It encodes CASSLPTRGELFF.

This clonotype has at least ten counts. The gene calls are TRBV28 and TRBJ1-5, with 8 bases that match TRBD1. CDR1 MDHEN and CDR2 SYDVKM come from the germline V gene. The CDR3 covers 14 residues. J gave up 4 bases and V 10 bases, and 9 bases lay outside the gene matches. The CDR3 loop reads CATQDRVANQPQHF. The DNA of the CDR3 is TGTGCCACCCAGGACAGGGTGGCAAATCAGCCCCAGCATTTT.

At least ten counts were recorded for this clonotype. This chain links TRBV6-1 with TRBJ2-2; 7 bases line up with TRBD2. CDR1 and CDR2 (germline): MNHNS, SASEGT. V shed 0 bases, J shed 6 bases, and the junction held 4 bases outside the gene matches. This CDR3 comprises 15 residues. CDR3 DNA sequence: TGTGCCAGCAGTGAAGCAGGACGGGGGGCCGGGGAGCTGTTTTTT. Translated, it gives CASSEAGRGAGELFF.

This clonotype was recorded at least ten times. The chain recombines TRBV12-3 or TRBV12-4 with TRBJ2-5, with TRBD2 identical over 8 bases. The V gene end was trimmed by 6 bases and the J gene end by 4 bases; junction bases not matched to a gene: 10. The CDR3 is made up of 15 amino acids. CDR3 sequence: CASRLVSGIGETQYF. CDR3 bases: TGTGCCAGCAGGCTGGTTAGCGGGATAGGAGAGACCCAGTACTTC.

Many counts were recorded for this clonotype. This chain connects TRBV28 to TRBJ1-4, with D unresolved. The germline V gene encodes CDR1 MDHEN and CDR2 SYDVKM. Deletions cut 1 base from V and 10 bases from J, with 7 bases between. This CDR3 region has 12 residues. The chain's CDR3 is CASSLFVGKLFF. CDR3 bases: TGTGCCAGCAGTTTATTCGTCGGAAAACTGTTTTTT.

As to this clonotype: Relative to the germline gene, one junction end is altered; a read error may explain this. The chain recombines TRBV28 with TRBJ1-1; the D is unclear. This CDR3 is 13 amino acids long. Germline lookup yields CDR1 MDHEN and CDR2 SYDVKM. The CDR3 DNA follows: TGTGCCAGCAGTTTGGTCGTGAACACTGTAGCTTTCTTT. It codes for CASSLVVNTVAFF. Complete variable domain (other parts from reference TRBV28 and TRBJ1-1): DVKVTQSSRYLVKRTGEKVFLECVQDMDHENMFWYRQDPGLGLRLIYFSYDVKMKEKGDIPEGYSVSREKKERFSLILESASTNQTSMYLCASSLVVNTVAFFGQGTRLTVV.

The rearrangement links TRBV12-5 to TRBJ2-3; D gene ambiguous. Deletions cut 1 base from V and 10 bases from J, with 12 bases between. Germline assignment: CDR1 LGHNT and CDR2 FRNRAP. CDR3 length equals 13 residues. The CDR3: CASGLAAMAAQYF. CDR3 DNA sequence: TGTGCTAGTGGTTTGGCGGCGATGGCAGCGCAGTATTTT.